A selection of T cell receptor beta chains follows, all from one sample in a study of vaccination and CD4 T cells after COVID-19. MiXCR, applied by TCRdb to the PCR reads, yields one record per CDR3 protein. Of thousands of distinct CDR3 sequences detected, 45% to 60% appear once; the ten largest clones hold approximately 33%. These receptors lack a known antigen. Sequencing used CD4+ T cells from blood, cultured in vitro. The source is a human donor who had recovered from COVID-19. Each CDR3 is given without its conserved first and last residue. For some rows the clone size is stated as once, few or many, or as a class when expanded; others skip it.

size: few; V: TRBV7-2; CDR3: ASSWDRGLYGYT
size: medium-sized; V: TRBV20-1; CDR3: SAWDTSTDTQY
size: few; V: TRBV27; CDR3: ASSLRSSSYEQY
size: -; V: TRBV20-1; CDR3: SARSTSGRVLNEQF
size: -; V: TRBV18; CDR3: ASSPGEVLYGYT
size: few; V: TRBV20-1; CDR3: SAQSAYGYT
size: -; V: TRBV27; CDR3: ASRQKGARYNEQF
size: few; V: TRBV15; CDR3: ATSRLAEGETQY
size: -; V: TRBV20-1; CDR3: SASHMGGSPLH
size: -; V: TRBV20-1; CDR3: STPSGTGRGYT
size: -; V: TRBV7-8; CDR3: ASSSPGRRTYEQY
size: -; V: TRBV7-9; CDR3: ASSPTVSNYGYT
size: -; V: TRBV2; CDR3: ASSDKSQSSYEQY
size: -; V: TRBV5-1; CDR3: ASSLGGLRETQY
size: few; V: TRBV20-1; CDR3: SASPERGLNTGELF
size: -; V: TRBV12-3/TRBV12-4; CDR3: ASTRRTGELF
size: few; V: TRBV7-2; CDR3: ASSRSSGESYEQY
size: -; V: TRBV7-3; CDR3: ASTLEGGGQLSSGANVLT
size: -; V: TRBV6-1; CDR3: ASRLTGYAEAF
size: -; V: TRBV6-5; CDR3: ASSYRAGMDTQY
size: -; V: TRBV20-1; CDR3: SASARNLGNEQF
size: -; V: TRBV20-1; CDR3: SARDRLAIHNEQF
size: -; V: TRBV7-2; CDR3: ASSLGSRSGQETQY
size: -; V: TRBV20-1; CDR3: SAFEGLVNGYT
size: -; V: TRBV7-2; CDR3: ASSYRLAGGPGAYEQY
size: -; V: TRBV20-1; CDR3: SGMTGVGETQY
size: once; V: TRBV28; CDR3: ASSTADRGVEKLF
size: few; V: TRBV7-6; CDR3: ASSPRGGTNEKLF
size: few; V: TRBV7-9; CDR3: ASSSWDRANTEAF
size: -; V: TRBV20-1; CDR3: SALDRSSNQPQH
size: -; V: TRBV20-1; CDR3: SASRAYEQY
size: few; V: TRBV6-1; CDR3: ASSEGATPQPQH
size: -; V: TRBV20-1; CDR3: SALTGGAYNEQF
size: -; V: TRBV4-2; CDR3: ASRQLWDRRNTEAF
size: few; V: TRBV10-3; CDR3: AISGVVPYEQY
size: -; V: TRBV11-2; CDR3: ASSLRMSGRDEQF
size: -; V: TRBV6-4; CDR3: ASRREHSLGEQF
size: -; V: TRBV7-3; CDR3: ASSFIREETQY
size: large; V: TRBV2; CDR3: ASSGRGAGQPQH
size: few; V: TRBV15; CDR3: ATSTRLRGSNQPQH
size: -; V: TRBV6-1; CDR3: ASSNQGSGYEQY
size: once; V: TRBV10-3; CDR3: AISPQVGGTYNEQF
size: medium-sized; V: TRBV5-4; CDR3: ASSRRSGGDYNEQF
size: few; V: TRBV29-1; CDR3: SVEAGLPGDTQY
size: -; V: TRBV7-6; CDR3: ASSLAPVQETQY
size: -; V: TRBV7-9; CDR3: ASSPPGRANYGYT